These T cell receptor beta chains were read from a single sample in a study of metastatic and nonmetastatic thyroid tumors. MiXCR re-clonotyped the PCR reads for TCRdb. The sample has about 25,000 clones, 20% to 25% seen once. Specimen: blood. The receptors derive from a male donor with papillary thyroid cancer or a benign thyroid nodule (not recorded which). Some clones in this sample may be carry-over from other donors' samples. Each CDR3 is given with its conserved first and last residue. Each record gives: D gene, J gene, V gene, clone size, CDR3 protein, CDR3 DNA. The D gene is left open where the match is weak. Clone size is given for some rows only: seen once, a few or many times, or a class if the clone is expanded.

D gene: NA
J gene: TRBJ1-2
V gene: TRBV5-1
clone size: many
CDR3 protein: CASSLGTYNYGYTF
CDR3 DNA: TGCGCCAGCAGCTTGGGGACATATAACTATGGCTACACCTTC

D gene: NA
J gene: TRBJ1-2
V gene: TRBV5-4
clone size: many
CDR3 protein: CASSLQDLNYGYTF
CDR3 DNA: TGTGCCAGCAGCTTACAGGACCTCAACTATGGCTACACCTTC

D gene: NA
J gene: TRBJ2-1
V gene: TRBV25-1
clone size: NA
CDR3 protein: CASSDRTAKNHNEQFF
CDR3 DNA: TGTGCCAGCAGCGACAGGACAGCCAAAAACCACAATGAGCAGTTCTTC

D gene: TRBD2
J gene: TRBJ2-5
V gene: TRBV20-1
clone size: many
CDR3 protein: CSAVLAGVIKTQYF
CDR3 DNA: TGCAGTGCTGTTCTAGCGGGAGTAATAAAGACCCAGTACTTC

D gene: TRBD1
J gene: TRBJ2-7
V gene: TRBV5-1
clone size: many
CDR3 protein: CASSPGTGSAYEQYF
CDR3 DNA: TGCGCCAGCAGCCCGGGGACAGGGAGCGCCTACGAGCAGTACTTC

D gene: TRBD1
J gene: TRBJ1-1
V gene: TRBV5-1
clone size: many
CDR3 protein: CASSGGGGSTEAFF
CDR3 DNA: TGCGCCAGCAGCGGAGGAGGGGGCTCCACTGAAGCTTTCTTT

D gene: NA
J gene: TRBJ2-7
V gene: TRBV15
clone size: NA
CDR3 protein: CATSRDLPDGEQYF
CDR3 DNA: TGTGCCACCAGCAGAGATCTCCCGGATGGCGAGCAGTACTTC

D gene: NA
J gene: TRBJ1-5
V gene: TRBV28
clone size: many
CDR3 protein: CASRVGNQPQHF
CDR3 DNA: TGTGCCAGCAGGGTGGGCAATCAGCCCCAGCATTTT

D gene: TRBD2
J gene: TRBJ2-1
V gene: TRBV5-1
clone size: many
CDR3 protein: CASSFTSGRHNEQFF
CDR3 DNA: TGCGCCAGCAGCTTTACTAGCGGGAGACACAATGAGCAGTTCTTC

D gene: TRBD1
J gene: TRBJ2-2
V gene: TRBV30
clone size: NA
CDR3 protein: CAWVSGTGASTGELFF
CDR3 DNA: TGTGCCTGGGTTTCCGGGACAGGGGCCTCCACCGGGGAGCTGTTTTTT

D gene: NA
J gene: TRBJ1-5
V gene: TRBV30
clone size: NA
CDR3 protein: CAWSVLGASNKPQHF
CDR3 DNA: TGTGCCTGGAGTGTTCTCGGGGCCAGCAATAAGCCACAGCATTTT

D gene: NA
J gene: TRBJ2-1
V gene: TRBV14
clone size: many
CDR3 protein: CASSHDLGGGEQFF
CDR3 DNA: TGTGCCAGCAGCCATGACCTTGGTGGGGGTGAGCAGTTCTTC

D gene: TRBD1
J gene: TRBJ2-1
V gene: TRBV19
clone size: many
CDR3 protein: CASSINRGNEQFF
CDR3 DNA: TGTGCCAGTAGTATAAACAGGGGAAATGAGCAGTTCTTC

D gene: NA
J gene: TRBJ1-3
V gene: TRBV12-3/TRBV12-4
clone size: many
CDR3 protein: CASSHRASSGNTIYF
CDR3 DNA: TGTGCCAGCAGCCACAGGGCAAGCTCTGGAAACACCATATATTTT

D gene: NA
J gene: TRBJ1-5
V gene: TRBV4-1
clone size: many
CDR3 protein: CASSQDLEAGGGIGNQPQHF
CDR3 DNA: TGCGCCAGCAGCCAAGATCTAGAGGCGGGGGGTGGAATTGGCAATCAGCCCCAGCATTTT

D gene: NA
J gene: TRBJ1-1
V gene: TRBV14
clone size: many
CDR3 protein: CASSLWRNTEAFF
CDR3 DNA: TGTGCCAGCAGCCTTTGGAGGAACACTGAAGCTTTCTTT

D gene: TRBD2
J gene: TRBJ2-2
V gene: TRBV13
clone size: many
CDR3 protein: CASSQKTSGGYTGELFF
CDR3 DNA: TGTGCCAGCAGCCAAAAGACTAGCGGGGGGTACACCGGGGAGCTGTTTTTT

D gene: NA
J gene: TRBJ1-1
V gene: TRBV30
clone size: NA
CDR3 protein: CAWGAWGDTEAFF
CDR3 DNA: TGTGCCTGGGGTGCCTGGGGCGACACTGAAGCTTTCTTT

D gene: NA
J gene: TRBJ1-5
V gene: TRBV6-1
clone size: many
CDR3 protein: CASSESGYGNQPQHF
CDR3 DNA: TGTGCCAGCAGTGAATCAGGGTACGGCAATCAGCCCCAGCATTTT

D gene: TRBD1
J gene: TRBJ1-1
V gene: TRBV2
clone size: NA
CDR3 protein: CASSGQGAKRTEAFF
CDR3 DNA: TGTGCCAGCAGTGGACAGGGGGCTAAGAGGACTGAAGCTTTCTTT

D gene: TRBD2
J gene: TRBJ2-5
V gene: TRBV28
clone size: many
CDR3 protein: CASSSTSGIGETQYF
CDR3 DNA: TGTGCCAGCAGTTCCACTAGCGGGATAGGGGAGACCCAGTACTTC

D gene: TRBD1
J gene: TRBJ1-2
V gene: TRBV19
clone size: NA
CDR3 protein: CASSTTGTGGYGYTF
CDR3 DNA: TGTGCCAGTAGTACAACCGGGACAGGGGGTTATGGCTACACCTTC

D gene: TRBD2
J gene: TRBJ2-3
V gene: TRBV25-1
clone size: NA
CDR3 protein: CASSEGGTVHTDTQYF
CDR3 DNA: TGTGCCAGCAGTGAGGGGGGGACGGTCCACACGGATACGCAGTATTTT

D gene: NA
J gene: TRBJ2-7
V gene: TRBV6-1
clone size: NA
CDR3 protein: CASRQGTSNPRQYF
CDR3 DNA: TGTGCCAGCAGACAAGGGACAAGCAACCCGCGACAGTACTTC

D gene: NA
J gene: TRBJ2-7
V gene: TRBV14
clone size: many
CDR3 protein: CASSLGTAQGEQYF
CDR3 DNA: TGTGCCAGCAGCCTCGGGACTGCGCAGGGCGAGCAGTACTTC

D gene: NA
J gene: TRBJ1-2
V gene: TRBV2
clone size: NA
CDR3 protein: CASSGGSEGYTF
CDR3 DNA: TGTGCCAGCAGTGGGGGGTCGGAGGGCTACACCTTC

D gene: NA
J gene: TRBJ1-6
V gene: TRBV9
clone size: many
CDR3 protein: CASSAGTNNSPLHF
CDR3 DNA: TGTGCCAGCAGCGCCGGGACTAATAATTCACCCCTCCACTTT

D gene: NA
J gene: TRBJ1-3
V gene: TRBV9
clone size: many
CDR3 protein: CASSVEGTAGNTIYF
CDR3 DNA: TGTGCCAGCAGCGTAGAAGGGACTGCTGGAAACACCATATATTTT

D gene: NA
J gene: TRBJ1-3
V gene: TRBV5-1
clone size: many
CDR3 protein: CASKEGTGFSTIYF
CDR3 DNA: TGCGCCAGCAAAGAAGGAACAGGGTTTAGCACCATATATTTT

D gene: NA
J gene: TRBJ1-5
V gene: TRBV27
clone size: many
CDR3 protein: CASSSGRVGQPQHF
CDR3 DNA: TGTGCCAGCAGTTCCGGGCGTGTCGGTCAGCCCCAGCATTTT

D gene: NA
J gene: TRBJ1-3
V gene: TRBV5-1
clone size: NA
CDR3 protein: CASSLDFRNTIYF
CDR3 DNA: TGCGCCAGCAGCTTGGATTTCCGAAACACCATATATTTT

D gene: TRBD1
J gene: TRBJ1-5
V gene: TRBV20-1
clone size: NA
CDR3 protein: CSARGQGNCNEHQHF
CDR3 DNA: TGCAGTGCTAGAGGACAGGGAAATTGCAATGAGCACCAGCATTTT

D gene: NA
J gene: TRBJ2-6
V gene: TRBV24-1
clone size: NA
CDR3 protein: CATSDSGAPGANVLTF
CDR3 DNA: TGTGCCACCAGTGATTCAGGGGCACCTGGGGCCAACGTCCTGACTTTC

D gene: NA
J gene: TRBJ2-2
V gene: TRBV6-1
clone size: many
CDR3 protein: CASSEGWGGITGELFF
CDR3 DNA: TGTGCCAGCAGTGAAGGTTGGGGGGGCATCACCGGGGAGCTGTTTTTT

D gene: NA
J gene: TRBJ2-3
V gene: TRBV19
clone size: many
CDR3 protein: CASSIIFTDTQYF
CDR3 DNA: TGTGCCAGTAGTATAATTTTCACAGATACGCAGTATTTT

D gene: NA
J gene: TRBJ1-1
V gene: TRBV7-3
clone size: many
CDR3 protein: CASSLTGTADTEAFF
CDR3 DNA: TGTGCCAGCAGCTTAACAGGGACGGCGGACACTGAAGCTTTCTTT

D gene: NA
J gene: TRBJ2-5
V gene: TRBV5-1
clone size: many
CDR3 protein: CASSLAGRGPSEETQYF
CDR3 DNA: TGCGCCAGCAGCTTGGCCGGGCGGGGGCCCTCTGAAGAGACCCAGTACTTC

D gene: NA
J gene: TRBJ1-1
V gene: TRBV6-1
clone size: few
CDR3 protein: CASSPISWEQAFF
CDR3 DNA: TGCGCCAGCAGCCCCATTTCGTGGGAACAAGCTTTCTTT

D gene: NA
J gene: TRBJ2-3
V gene: TRBV20-1
clone size: many
CDR3 protein: CSARGEGTDTQYF
CDR3 DNA: TGCAGTGCAAGGGGTGAGGGCACAGATACGCAGTATTTT

D gene: NA
J gene: TRBJ1-1
V gene: TRBV5-1
clone size: many
CDR3 protein: CASSPAREGTEAFF
CDR3 DNA: TGCGCCAGCAGCCCCGCACGTGAGGGCACTGAAGCTTTCTTT

D gene: NA
J gene: TRBJ1-5
V gene: TRBV28
clone size: many
CDR3 protein: CASSLFGQPQHF
CDR3 DNA: TGTGCCAGCAGTTTGTTCGGTCAGCCCCAGCATTTT